The T cell receptor beta chain described here comes from a study of response to subunit inactivated influenza vaccine. Worth noting for this clonotype: Its antigen is not identified.

TCRdb fed the RT-PCR reads into MiXCR, producing one record per CDR3 protein. The table shows roughly 500,000 distinct CDR3 sequences, with less than 30% occurring only once. This CDR3 has 16 amino acids. Germline CDR1 is MDHEN and CDR2 is SYDVKM. The V gene end was trimmed by 6 bases and the J gene end by 8 bases; junction bases not matched to a gene: 13. Notes on the study in general: Seasonal influenza vaccination, on each occasion, was suggested by the authors to recruit few new T cells.

The V and J genes are TRBV28 and TRBJ2-1; 10 nucleotides agree with TRBD2. The source was CD4+ T cells sorted from PBMCs, collected 4 to 6 days after vaccination. The receptor's source is a man aged 50-59 years who received an inactivated influenza vaccine. CDR3 in amino acids: CASSPSGRTIIDEQFF. In DNA form, the CDR3 reads TGTGCCAGCAGCCCTAGCGGGAGAACCATTATCGATGAGCAGTTCTTC.